One and the same sample provided the 32 T cell receptor beta chains below, sequenced in a study of T cell changes during pregnancy in multiple sclerosis (dated by TCRdb to 2018 to 2020). To prepare the library, the immunoSEQ multiplex PCR assay was applied. Here the immuneACCESS table is served through TCRdb, limited to in-frame sequences with V and J called. Missing clones are a known gap in these copies; in checked studies unresolved V genes cover under half, and the rest lacks a known reason. Within this sample are about 48,000 clones, with 85% to 95% of them counted one time only. The ten largest account for around 0.9% of the sample. Sequenced here: CD4+ T cells from peripheral blood mononuclear cells, sampled in the second trimester of pregnancy. The receptors were sampled from a female donor in good health, enrolled as a control in a pregnancy study.

The chain carries TRBV18 and TRBJ2-3; TRBD1 aligns across 7 bases. This CDR3 spans 15 amino acids. Germline CDR1 KGHSH, CDR2 LQKENI. Losses at the gene ends were 6 bases for V and 3 bases for J; bases not matched to a gene: 9. The CDR3 sequence is CASSPGTVITDTQYF. CDR3 sequence (DNA): TGTGCCAGCTCTCCTGGGACAGTAATAACAGATACGCAGTATTTT.

The chain uses TRBV27 and TRBJ2-1; the D gene is possibly TRBD2 (5 bases). Per the germline V gene, CDR1 is MNHEY and CDR2 is SMNVEV (reference sequence). The CDR3 is 15 amino acids. Trimming stripped 6 bases from V and 0 bases from J, with 12 bases between. The CDR3 coding sequence is TGTGCCAGCAGCCGGAACCGGGGCTCCTACAATGAGCAGTTCTTC. This codes for CASSRNRGSYNEQFF.

This clone was observed a handful of times. The chain carries TRBV27 and TRBJ1-1; D is unresolved. The V end lost 5 bases, the J end lost 0 bases, and 22 bases lay between the germline ends. CDR1 is MNHEY, CDR2 SMNVEV, per germline (reference sequence). The CDR3 is 18 amino acids. The chain's CDR3 is CASSPPRAGFGVNTEAFF. CDR3 coding DNA: TGTGCCAGCAGTCCCCCCCGGGCGGGGTTCGGGGTGAACACTGAAGCTTTCTTT.

This clone was recorded once. The chain employs TRBV5-6 and TRBJ1-2; D gene ambiguous. The CDR3 consists of 14 residues. The germline V and J ends were trimmed by 3 bases and 7 bases, with 16 bases remaining between them. The germline gives CDR1 SGHDT, CDR2 YYEEEE. The CDR3 nucleotides read TGTGCCAGCAGCTCCATCTCGACTCTCCCTGGCTACACCTTC. Translating it yields CASSSISTLPGYTF.

The rearrangement joins TRBV5-6 to TRBJ1-2; 9 nucleotides align to TRBD1. Losses at the gene ends were 4 bases for V and 4 bases for J; bases not matched to a gene: 11. Germline values: CDR1 SGHDT, CDR2 YYEEEE. The CDR3 spans 16 residues. The CDR3 loop reads CASSARTGEIVYGYTF. CDR3 DNA sequence: TGTGCCAGCAGCGCCCGGACAGGGGAGATAGTCTATGGCTACACCTTC.

This rearrangement joins TRBV4-1 to TRBJ1-4; the D is unclear. The germline gives CDR1 MGHRA, CDR2 YSYEKL. The V gene lost 0 bases and the J gene lost 0 bases, with 8 bases spanning the gap. The CDR3 extends over 16 amino acids. The CDR3, as DNA: TGCGCCAGCAGCCAAGAAGCGGGTGCAACTAATGAAAAACTGTTTTTT. This gives the protein CASSQEAGATNEKLFF.

V and J are TRBV9 and TRBJ2-7, with 9 bases aligning to TRBD2. The CDR3 totals 17 residues. J gave up 3 bases and V 2 bases, and 12 bases lay outside the gene matches. The germline V gene has CDR1 SGDLS and CDR2 YYNGEE. The CDR3 nucleotides read TGTGCCAGCAGCGTGGGCGCCGCTAGCGGGGATCGCTACGAGCAGTACTTC. It encodes CASSVGAASGDRYEQYF.

The rearrangement links TRBV5-5 to TRBJ1-1; D is ambiguous. The CDR3 length is 13 residues. Germline CDR1 is SGHKS and CDR2 is YYEKEE (reference sequence). Trimming took off 2 bases at V and 5 bases at J, with 10 bases between the two ends. The CDR3 sequence is CASSFQAMTEAFF. The CDR3, as DNA: TGTGCCAGCAGCTTCCAGGCTATGACTGAAGCTTTCTTT. The complete variable domain, with remaining parts taken from reference TRBV5-5 and TRBJ1-1, reads DAGVTQSPTHLIKTRGQQVTLRCSPISGHKSVSWYQQVLGQGPQFIFQYYEKEERGRGNFPDRFSARQFPNYSSELNVNALLLGDSALYLCASSFQAMTEAFFGQGTRLTVV.

The chain uses TRBV5-1 and TRBJ2-5; TRBD1 might be the D (6 bases). In germline, CDR1 is SGHRS, CDR2 YFSETQ. The CDR3 has 15 amino acids. Between the trimmed V and J ends, which lost 4 bases and 0 bases, there was a span of 13 bases. The CDR3 DNA sequence: TGCGCCAGCAGCACCGCTGGACAGTACCAAGAGACCCAGTACTTC. This sequence encodes CASSTAGQYQETQYF.

The rearrangement joins TRBV7-2 to TRBJ2-7, with 12 bases matching TRBD2. From germline, CDR1 is SGHTA and CDR2 FQGNSA. Trimming took 4 bases from V and 2 from J; bases not matched to a gene: 3. The CDR3 extends over 15 amino acids. The CDR3 DNA reads TGTGCCAGCAGCTCAGGACTAGCGGGAACCTACGAGCAGTACTTC. Residues: CASSSGLAGTYEQYF.

The chain carries TRBV11-3 and TRBJ2-7; D not certain. The V gene lost 3 bases and the J gene lost 1 base, with 7 bases spanning the gap. The germline gives CDR1 SGHNT, CDR2 YENEEA. The CDR3 loop spans 13 amino acids. Here the CDR3 reads CASSFEASYEQYF. For the CDR3, the DNA is TGTGCCAGCAGCTTCGAGGCATCCTACGAGCAGTACTTC.

The CDR3 is CASSFSLQGSEAFF. In nucleotides, the CDR3 is TGTGCCAGCAGTTTTTCCCTACAGGGATCTGAAGCTTTCTTT. The chain links TRBV28 to TRBJ1-1; a possible D gene is TRBD1 (6 bases). This CDR3 comprises 14 residues. The V end was cut by 3 bases, the J end by 6 bases, with 14 bases between. Germline V CDR1 and CDR2: MDHEN, SYDVKM.

The chain combines TRBV25-1 with TRBJ1-2, with TRBD1 matching 9 bases. Germline CDR1 MGHDK, CDR2 SYGVNS. The CDR3 runs 16 residues. Trimming took 7 bases from V and 8 from J; bases not matched to a gene: 17. Here the CDR3 reads CASTLGGGQGFVGYTF. CDR3 nucleotide sequence: TGTGCCAGCACCCTTGGAGGCGGACAGGGGTTCGTCGGCTACACCTTC.

J is TRBJ2-3 and V is TRBV11-3; no definite D call. CDR3 size: 14 residues. Germline-derived CDR1 and CDR2 are SGHNT and YENEEA. Trimming took 4 bases from V and 1 from J, leaving 9 bases between them. The CDR3 spells CASSSGWGTDTQYF. Here the CDR3 DNA reads TGTGCCAGCAGCTCCGGGTGGGGCACAGATACGCAGTATTTT.

The chain uses TRBV5-1 and TRBJ2-5; the D is unclear. This CDR3 has 12 amino acids. The V gene's germline CDR1 is SGHRS and CDR2 YFSETQ. The V and J ends lost 0 bases and 6 bases respectively, with 6 bases between them. Written as DNA, the CDR3 is TGCGCCAGCAGCTTGGACACGAAGACCCAGTACTTC. Its protein is CASSLDTKTQYF.

V usage is TRBV18 and J usage is TRBJ2-7; D may be TRBD1 (6 bases). Looked up from germline, CDR1 is KGHSH and CDR2 is LQKENI. This CDR3 contains 16 residues. Deletions cut 3 bases from V and 0 bases from J, with 15 bases between. The CDR3 here is CASSPGHATLSYEQYF. The CDR3 region has the DNA TGTGCCAGCTCACCGGGACACGCGACCCTCTCCTACGAGCAGTACTTC.

The V call is TRBV2, the J call TRBJ2-3; D perhaps matches TRBD2 (7 bases). Trimming removed 11 bases from V and 4 bases from J, with 16 bases in between. This CDR3 is 13 amino acids long. Germline CDR1 and CDR2: SNHLY and FYNNEI. The CDR3: CALGQRGADTQYF. CDR3 in DNA: TGTGCCTTGGGACAACGGGGGGCAGATACGCAGTATTTT.

The chain carries TRBV7-3 and TRBJ2-1, with D tentatively TRBD2 (6 bases). The germline CDR1 and CDR2 sequences are SGHTA and FQGTGA. The V gene lost 5 bases and the J gene lost 5 bases, with 19 bases spanning the gap. The CDR3 sequence is 16 residues long. In DNA, the CDR3 is TGTGCCAGCAGCATCCCCCCACGCGGGAAAGACAATGAGCAGTTCTTC. It specifies CASSIPPRGKDNEQFF.

The rearrangement uses TRBV7-2 and TRBJ2-3; D ambiguous. The CDR3 extends over 12 amino acids. The V and J ends lost 6 bases and 4 bases respectively, with 8 bases between them. Germline CDR1 and CDR2: SGHTA and FQGNSA. The CDR3 region is CASRYYSDTQYF. For the CDR3, the DNA is TGTGCCAGCAGATACTACTCAGATACGCAGTATTTT.

The chain employs TRBV2 and TRBJ1-2; D may be TRBD1 (6 bases). Between the trimmed V and J ends, which lost 6 bases and 6 bases, there was a span of 20 bases. Germline V gives CDR1 SNHLY, CDR2 FYNNEI. This CDR3 contains 15 residues. CDR3 residues: CASRSSKGEGHGYTF. In DNA form, the CDR3 reads TGTGCCAGCAGGTCCAGCAAGGGGGAAGGACATGGCTACACCTTC.

The chain couples TRBV29-1 to TRBJ2-3, with 11 positions matching TRBD2. The trim removed 4 bases at V and 2 bases at J, leaving 2 bases unmatched. The CDR3 has 14 residues. The germline CDR1 and CDR2 sequences are SQVTM and ANQGSEA. CDR3 in amino acids: CSVAGLAATDTQYF. The CDR3 DNA is TGCAGCGTTGCGGGACTAGCGGCCACAGATACGCAGTATTTT.

The chain has TRBV5-8 and TRBJ2-3, with a possible D match to TRBD1 (5 bases). CDR1 SGHTS and CDR2 YDEGEE come from the germline V gene. The CDR3 totals 17 residues. Trimming cost V 1 base and J 0 bases, with 15 bases left between them. CDR3 sequence reads: CASSLIGARASTDTQYF. CDR3 nucleotides: TGTGCCAGCAGCTTGATAGGGGCGAGAGCTAGCACAGATACGCAGTATTTT.

The chain couples TRBV4-2 to TRBJ1-1; D is possibly TRBD1 (5 bases). The germline V gene encodes CDR1 LGHNA and CDR2 YNFKEQ. The CDR3 consists of 14 residues. V lost 1 base and J 8 bases, leaving 14 bases between the germline ends. The CDR3 reads CASSQGIGDSEAFF. The DNA for the CDR3 is TGTGCCAGCAGCCAAGGAATTGGGGACTCGGAAGCTTTCTTT.

This sequence joins TRBV19 and TRBJ1-1; D not resolved. Trimming stripped 3 bases from V and 1 base from J, with 9 bases between. The CDR3 totals 14 residues. CDR1 is LNHDA, CDR2 SQIVND, per germline (reference sequence). The CDR3 DNA reads as TGTGCCAGTAGTATTACGATCGGGAACACTGAAGCTTTCTTT. Encoded protein: CASSITIGNTEAFF.

This chain connects TRBV2 to TRBJ2-7; 10 nucleotides line up with TRBD1. J gave up 5 bases and V 6 bases, and 10 bases lay outside the gene matches. Germline V gene sequence: CDR1 SNHLY, CDR2 FYNNEI. This CDR3 spans 15 amino acids. Written as DNA, the CDR3 is TGTGCCAGCAGACCTCGGGACAGGGGTCGGCACGAGCAGTACTTC. This gives the protein CASRPRDRGRHEQYF.

The V and J genes are TRBV19 and TRBJ2-1; 8 bases align to TRBD2. CDR1 and CDR2 (germline): LNHDA, SQIVND (reference sequence). This CDR3 is built from 15 residues. The V gene end was trimmed by 6 bases and the J gene end by 7 bases; junction bases not matched to a gene: 11. CDR3 sequence reads: CASRRGAGDGNEQFF. The CDR3 DNA is TGTGCCAGTAGGCGGGGGGCGGGAGATGGGAATGAGCAGTTCTTC.

The CDR3 here is CASSPRAEGYGYTF. CDR3 nucleotide sequence: TGTGCCAGCTCACCACGGGCGGAGGGCTATGGCTACACCTTC. This sequence joins TRBV18 and TRBJ1-2; D is unresolved. The CDR3 is made up of 14 amino acids. Germline V CDR1 and CDR2: KGHSH, LQKENI. With 1 base removed from V and 4 bases from J, the gap between germline ends came to 10 bases.

The gene calls are TRBV28 and TRBJ2-2; 7 nucleotides agree with TRBD1. V dropped 1 base and J dropped 12; count of bases not matched to a gene: 14. Germline V gives CDR1 MDHEN, CDR2 SYDVKM. This CDR3 region has 16 residues. This chain's CDR3 is CASSLYRGPTGGQLFF. The DNA of the CDR3 is TGTGCCAGCAGTTTATACAGGGGCCCAACAGGTGGTCAGCTGTTTTTT.

This sequence joins TRBV29-1 and TRBJ2-3; TRBD2 might be the D (7 bases). Germline V gene lookup returns CDR1 SQVTM and CDR2 ANQGSEA. Deletions cut 4 bases from V and 2 bases from J, with 10 bases between. CDR3 size: 13 residues. This chain's CDR3 is CSVVGGATDTQYF. CDR3 bases: TGCAGCGTTGTGGGGGGGGCCACAGATACGCAGTATTTT.

This sequence joins TRBV7-8 and TRBJ2-2; 13 bases map to TRBD2. There are 18 residues in the CDR3. V shed 0 bases and J 0 bases; nucleotides not matched to a gene: 1. Germline V gives CDR1 SGHVS, CDR2 FQNEAQ. The DNA of the CDR3 is TGTGCCAGCAGCTTAGCTGGGACTAGCGGGACGAACACCGGGGAGCTGTTTTTT. Amino acid sequence: CASSLAGTSGTNTGELFF.

This chain uses TRBV19 with TRBJ2-1; TRBD2 matches 9 bases. V lost 7 bases, J lost 0 bases, and 10 bases stayed unmatched. The CDR3 runs 17 residues. CDR1 and CDR2 (germline): LNHDA, SQIVND (reference sequence). The CDR3 nucleotides read TGTGCCAGTAAACGGGCTAGCGGGGCCGGCTCCTACAATGAGCAGTTCTTC. It yields the protein CASKRASGAGSYNEQFF.

The V call is TRBV4-3, the J call TRBJ1-2; 10 positions agree with TRBD1. This CDR3 has 16 residues. J gave up 3 bases and V 0 bases, and 4 bases lay outside the gene matches. CDR1 is LGHNA, CDR2 YSLEER, per germline. CDR3 protein: CASSQEGDRGYYGYTF. The CDR3 DNA sequence: TGCGCCAGCAGCCAAGAAGGGGACAGGGGATACTATGGCTACACCTTC.